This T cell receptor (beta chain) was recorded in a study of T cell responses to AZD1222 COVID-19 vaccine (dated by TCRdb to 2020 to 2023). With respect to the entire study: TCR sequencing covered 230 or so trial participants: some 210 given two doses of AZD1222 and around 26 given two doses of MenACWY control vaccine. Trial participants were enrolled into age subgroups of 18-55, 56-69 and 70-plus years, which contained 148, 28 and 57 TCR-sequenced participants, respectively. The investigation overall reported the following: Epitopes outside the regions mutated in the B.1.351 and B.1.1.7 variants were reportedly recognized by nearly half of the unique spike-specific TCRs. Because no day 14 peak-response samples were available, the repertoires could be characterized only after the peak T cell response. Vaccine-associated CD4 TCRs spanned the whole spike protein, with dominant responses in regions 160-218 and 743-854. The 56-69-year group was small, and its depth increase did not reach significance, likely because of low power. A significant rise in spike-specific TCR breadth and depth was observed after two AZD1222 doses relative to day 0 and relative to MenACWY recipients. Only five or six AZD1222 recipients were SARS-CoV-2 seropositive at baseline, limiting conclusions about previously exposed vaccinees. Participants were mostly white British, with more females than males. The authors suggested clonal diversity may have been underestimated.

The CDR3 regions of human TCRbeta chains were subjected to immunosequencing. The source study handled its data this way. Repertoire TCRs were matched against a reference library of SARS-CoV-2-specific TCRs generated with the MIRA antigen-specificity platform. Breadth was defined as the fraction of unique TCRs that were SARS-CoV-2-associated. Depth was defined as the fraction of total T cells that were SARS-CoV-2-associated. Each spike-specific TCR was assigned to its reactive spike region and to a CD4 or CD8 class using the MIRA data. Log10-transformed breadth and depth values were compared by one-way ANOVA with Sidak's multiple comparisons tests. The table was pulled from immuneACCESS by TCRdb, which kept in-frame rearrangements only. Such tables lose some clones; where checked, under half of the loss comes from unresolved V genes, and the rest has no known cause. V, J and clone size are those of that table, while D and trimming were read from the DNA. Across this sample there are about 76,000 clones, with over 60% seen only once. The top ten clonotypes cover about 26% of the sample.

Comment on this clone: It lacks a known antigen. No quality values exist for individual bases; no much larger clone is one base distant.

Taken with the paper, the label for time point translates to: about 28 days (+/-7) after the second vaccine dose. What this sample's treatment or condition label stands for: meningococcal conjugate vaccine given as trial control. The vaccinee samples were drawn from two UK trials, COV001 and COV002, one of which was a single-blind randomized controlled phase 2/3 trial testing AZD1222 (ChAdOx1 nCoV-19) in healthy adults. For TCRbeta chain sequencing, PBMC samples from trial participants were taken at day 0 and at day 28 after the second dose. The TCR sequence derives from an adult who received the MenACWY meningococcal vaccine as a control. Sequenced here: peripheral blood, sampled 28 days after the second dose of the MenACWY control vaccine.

The DNA sequence is as follows: TGTGCCAGCAGCTCAAGTGACAGGGGTGGCTATGGCTACACCTTC. Translated, it reads CASSSSDRGGYGYTF. This sequence uses TRBV7-8 and TRBJ1-2, with 8 bases aligning to TRBD1. CDR1 SGHVS and CDR2 FQNEAQ were looked up in the germline V gene. The germline V and J ends show losses of 4 bases and 4 bases respectively, and no gene match explains 8 bases of the junction. The CDR3 spans 15 residues, from the cysteine through the phenylalanine. The retained sequence is limited to the CDR3, 45 bases, with the frame set at the first base.